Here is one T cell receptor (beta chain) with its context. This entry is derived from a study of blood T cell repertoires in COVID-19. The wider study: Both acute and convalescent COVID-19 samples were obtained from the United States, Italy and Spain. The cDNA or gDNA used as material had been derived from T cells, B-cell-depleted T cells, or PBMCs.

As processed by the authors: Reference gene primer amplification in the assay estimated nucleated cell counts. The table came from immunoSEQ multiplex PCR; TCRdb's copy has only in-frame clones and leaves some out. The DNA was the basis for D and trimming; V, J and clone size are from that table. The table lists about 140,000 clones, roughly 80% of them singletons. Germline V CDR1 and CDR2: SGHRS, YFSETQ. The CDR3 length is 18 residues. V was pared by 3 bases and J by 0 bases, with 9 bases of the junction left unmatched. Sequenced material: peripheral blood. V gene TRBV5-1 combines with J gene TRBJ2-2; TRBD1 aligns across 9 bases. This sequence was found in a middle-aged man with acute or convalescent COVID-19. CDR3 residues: CASSSPTGGRANTGELFF. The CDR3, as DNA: TGCGCCAGCAGCTCGCCAACAGGGGGCCGCGCGAACACCGGGGAGCTGTTTTTT. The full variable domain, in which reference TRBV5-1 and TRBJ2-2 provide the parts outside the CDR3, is KAGVTQTPRYLIKTRGQQVTLSCSPISGHRSVSWYQQTPGQGLQFLFEYFSETQRNKGNFPGRFSGRQFSNSRSEMNVSTLELGDSALYLCASSSPTGGRANTGELFFGEGSRLTVL.